These T cell receptor beta chains were read from a single sample in a study of blood T cell repertoires in COVID-19. The protocol was immunoSEQ multiplex PCR, while the TCRdb copy is restricted to in-frame clones and leaves out a portion. The sample lists around 93,000 clones, about nine tenths occurring once. Specimen: peripheral blood. Every receptor here comes from a man aged 18 to 35 with COVID-19, enrolled during active disease. CDR3s include the opening cysteine and the closing phenylalanine or tryptophan. Fields, in order: clone size, V gene, D gene, J gene, CDR3 protein, CDR3 DNA. D genes are given only for firm matches. Not every row has a clone size; where given, it reads once, few, many or a size class.

clone size: NA
V gene: TRBV29-1
D gene: NA
J gene: TRBJ1-2
CDR3 protein: CSAPGGPGGYTF
CDR3 DNA: TGCAGCGCTCCTGGGGGCCCGGGGGGCTACACCTTC

clone size: NA
V gene: TRBV11-2
D gene: NA
J gene: TRBJ2-3
CDR3 protein: CASSRLADTQYF
CDR3 DNA: TGTGCCAGCAGCCGACTAGCAGATACGCAGTATTTT

clone size: NA
V gene: TRBV28
D gene: NA
J gene: TRBJ2-7
CDR3 protein: CASRAQVPYGSYEQYF
CDR3 DNA: TGTGCCAGCCGGGCACAGGTCCCTTATGGGTCCTACGAGCAGTACTTC

clone size: NA
V gene: TRBV5-5
D gene: NA
J gene: TRBJ2-2
CDR3 protein: CASSLERGSGTGELFF
CDR3 DNA: TGTGCCAGCAGCTTGGAAAGGGGCTCGGGCACCGGGGAGCTGTTTTTT

clone size: NA
V gene: TRBV7-2
D gene: TRBD1
J gene: TRBJ1-2
CDR3 protein: CASSLGDRGRWGYGYTF
CDR3 DNA: TGTGCCAGCAGCCTAGGGGACAGGGGGCGTTGGGGCTATGGCTACACCTTC

clone size: few
V gene: TRBV28
D gene: TRBD1
J gene: TRBJ1-6
CDR3 protein: CASSFWTGGSPLHF
CDR3 DNA: TGTGCCAGCAGTTTTTGGACAGGGGGTTCACCCCTCCACTTT

clone size: once
V gene: TRBV28
D gene: TRBD1
J gene: TRBJ2-7
CDR3 protein: CASRRGTGTSYEQYF
CDR3 DNA: TGTGCCAGCAGGCGCGGGACAGGGACCTCCTACGAGCAGTACTTC

clone size: NA
V gene: TRBV27
D gene: TRBD1
J gene: TRBJ2-4
CDR3 protein: CASSYTGGASKNIQYF
CDR3 DNA: TGTGCCAGCAGTTATACAGGGGGCGCTTCCAAAAACATTCAGTACTTC

clone size: NA
V gene: TRBV24-1
D gene: TRBD1
J gene: TRBJ2-2
CDR3 protein: CATRAGGSTGELFF
CDR3 DNA: TGTGCCACCCGGGCAGGGGGATCCACCGGGGAGCTGTTTTTT

clone size: NA
V gene: TRBV28
D gene: NA
J gene: TRBJ2-2
CDR3 protein: CASSLPRPTGNTGELFF
CDR3 DNA: TGTGCCAGCAGTTTACCCCGCCCGACAGGGAACACCGGGGAGCTGTTTTTT

clone size: NA
V gene: TRBV27
D gene: NA
J gene: TRBJ1-2
CDR3 protein: CASSGGTKDYTF
CDR3 DNA: TGTGCCAGCAGTGGTGGGACAAAGGACTACACCTTC

clone size: NA
V gene: TRBV7-9
D gene: NA
J gene: TRBJ1-2
CDR3 protein: CASSPADPRKRGYTF
CDR3 DNA: TGTGCCAGCAGCCCCGCAGACCCCCGAAAGCGTGGCTACACCTTC

clone size: NA
V gene: TRBV11-2
D gene: TRBD1
J gene: TRBJ1-1
CDR3 protein: CASRLQGGTEAFF
CDR3 DNA: TGTGCCAGCAGGCTACAGGGGGGCACTGAAGCTTTCTTT

clone size: NA
V gene: TRBV10-1
D gene: NA
J gene: TRBJ1-1
CDR3 protein: CASSADRRSTEAFF
CDR3 DNA: TGCGCCAGCAGTGCTGACAGGAGGTCCACTGAAGCTTTCTTT

clone size: NA
V gene: TRBV19
D gene: TRBD1
J gene: TRBJ1-5
CDR3 protein: CASGVLGQGANQPQHF
CDR3 DNA: TGTGCCAGTGGGGTCCTGGGACAGGGTGCCAATCAGCCCCAGCATTTT

clone size: NA
V gene: TRBV13
D gene: TRBD1
J gene: TRBJ1-2
CDR3 protein: CASSPRDRGNGYTF
CDR3 DNA: TGTGCCAGCAGCCCCAGGGACAGGGGGAATGGCTACACCTTC

clone size: NA
V gene: TRBV5-4
D gene: NA
J gene: TRBJ1-6
CDR3 protein: CASSLGRGYNSPLHF
CDR3 DNA: TGTGCCAGCAGCTTAGGAAGGGGCTATAATTCACCCCTCCACTTT

clone size: NA
V gene: TRBV19
D gene: NA
J gene: TRBJ2-1
CDR3 protein: CASSIDPSRDEQFF
CDR3 DNA: TGTGCCAGTAGTATAGATCCCTCTCGCGATGAGCAGTTCTTC

clone size: NA
V gene: TRBV5-5
D gene: NA
J gene: TRBJ2-2
CDR3 protein: CASSIPDSPTGELFF
CDR3 DNA: TGTGCCAGCAGCATACCGGACAGTCCCACCGGGGAGCTGTTTTTT

clone size: NA
V gene: TRBV10-3
D gene: TRBD2
J gene: TRBJ2-1
CDR3 protein: CAISEPQGAAGGGINEQFF
CDR3 DNA: TGTGCCATCAGTGAGCCCCAGGGGGCAGCGGGAGGGGGAATCAATGAGCAGTTCTTC

clone size: NA
V gene: TRBV27
D gene: NA
J gene: TRBJ1-6
CDR3 protein: CASSFNSFANSPLHF
CDR3 DNA: TGTGCCAGCAGTTTCAATAGCTTTGCCAATTCACCCCTCCACTTT

clone size: NA
V gene: TRBV6-6
D gene: TRBD2
J gene: TRBJ2-2
CDR3 protein: CASSVWGGGGELFF
CDR3 DNA: TGTGCCAGCAGCGTTTGGGGGGGAGGCGGGGAGCTGTTTTTT

clone size: NA
V gene: TRBV5-6
D gene: NA
J gene: TRBJ1-1
CDR3 protein: CASSLGGGSTEAFF
CDR3 DNA: TGTGCCAGCAGCTTGGGAGGAGGGAGTACTGAAGCTTTCTTT

clone size: NA
V gene: TRBV9
D gene: NA
J gene: TRBJ1-5
CDR3 protein: CASSVGGSNQPQHF
CDR3 DNA: TGTGCCAGCAGCGTCGGGGGGAGCAATCAGCCCCAGCATTTT

clone size: NA
V gene: TRBV6-5
D gene: NA
J gene: TRBJ2-1
CDR3 protein: CASSGRESSYNEQFF
CDR3 DNA: TGTGCCAGCAGCGGGCGGGAAAGCTCCTACAATGAGCAGTTCTTC

clone size: NA
V gene: TRBV19
D gene: NA
J gene: TRBJ1-1
CDR3 protein: CASSRGMTEAFF
CDR3 DNA: TGTGCCAGTAGTCGGGGAATGACTGAAGCTTTCTTT

clone size: NA
V gene: TRBV11-3
D gene: NA
J gene: TRBJ2-2
CDR3 protein: CASSSLASGELFF
CDR3 DNA: TGTGCCAGCAGCTCCCTAGCGTCCGGGGAGCTGTTTTTT

clone size: NA
V gene: TRBV23-1
D gene: NA
J gene: TRBJ1-2
CDR3 protein: CASSQFAVYGYTF
CDR3 DNA: TGCGCCAGCAGTCAATTCGCGGTTTATGGCTACACCTTC

clone size: NA
V gene: TRBV7-2
D gene: NA
J gene: TRBJ1-5
CDR3 protein: CASSLGQTGNQPQHF
CDR3 DNA: TGTGCCAGCAGCTTAGGACAAACAGGGAATCAGCCCCAGCATTTT

clone size: NA
V gene: TRBV4-3
D gene: TRBD1
J gene: TRBJ2-7
CDR3 protein: CASSQGRQGAYEQYF
CDR3 DNA: TGCGCCAGCAGCCAAGGGAGACAGGGGGCCTACGAGCAGTACTTC

clone size: few
V gene: TRBV7-8
D gene: NA
J gene: TRBJ2-2
CDR3 protein: CASSLGQPNTGELFF
CDR3 DNA: TGTGCCAGCAGCTTAGGACAGCCGAACACCGGGGAGCTGTTTTTT

clone size: once
V gene: TRBV12-3/TRBV12-4
D gene: NA
J gene: TRBJ1-6
CDR3 protein: CASRPRDNSPLHF
CDR3 DNA: TGTGCCAGCAGACCCAGGGATAATTCACCCCTCCACTTT

clone size: few
V gene: TRBV9
D gene: TRBD1
J gene: TRBJ1-2
CDR3 protein: CASNKQGAGGYTF
CDR3 DNA: TGTGCCAGCAACAAACAGGGGGCGGGCGGCTACACCTTC

clone size: few
V gene: TRBV5-6
D gene: NA
J gene: TRBJ1-4
CDR3 protein: CASSWGGNEKLFF
CDR3 DNA: TGTGCCAGCAGCTGGGGAGGAAATGAAAAACTGTTTTTT

clone size: NA
V gene: TRBV6-2/TRBV6-3
D gene: TRBD2
J gene: TRBJ2-3
CDR3 protein: CASSPWTSGRTDTQYF
CDR3 DNA: TGTGCCAGCAGTCCCTGGACTAGCGGGAGAACAGATACGCAGTATTTT

clone size: NA
V gene: TRBV3-1/TRBV3-2
D gene: NA
J gene: TRBJ2-7
CDR3 protein: CASSQATGVRGHEQYF
CDR3 DNA: TGTGCCAGCAGCCAGGCTACGGGAGTTAGGGGCCACGAGCAGTACTTC

clone size: NA
V gene: TRBV7-9
D gene: TRBD2
J gene: TRBJ2-7
CDR3 protein: CASTAGLAGGEQYF
CDR3 DNA: TGTGCCAGCACTGCCGGACTAGCGGGAGGGGAGCAGTACTTC

clone size: NA
V gene: TRBV6-2/TRBV6-3
D gene: TRBD1
J gene: TRBJ2-7
CDR3 protein: CASSRTGSSYEQYF
CDR3 DNA: TGTGCCAGCAGTCGGACAGGGAGCTCCTACGAGCAGTACTTC

clone size: few
V gene: TRBV4-3
D gene: TRBD2
J gene: TRBJ2-2
CDR3 protein: CASSQVSGRGTGELFF
CDR3 DNA: TGCGCCAGCAGCCAGGTCTCTGGGAGGGGCACCGGGGAGCTGTTTTTT

clone size: NA
V gene: TRBV10-3
D gene: NA
J gene: TRBJ1-4
CDR3 protein: CAISELGPRPEKLFF
CDR3 DNA: TGTGCCATCAGTGAATTGGGCCCCCGGCCGGAAAAACTGTTTTTT

clone size: NA
V gene: TRBV15
D gene: TRBD1
J gene: TRBJ1-2
CDR3 protein: CATSRDLDRAAYGYTF
CDR3 DNA: TGTGCCACCAGCAGAGATCTGGACAGGGCGGCCTATGGCTACACCTTC

clone size: NA
V gene: TRBV7-2
D gene: TRBD2
J gene: TRBJ2-7
CDR3 protein: CASSLAASGRSTPYEQYF
CDR3 DNA: TGTGCCAGCAGCTTAGCGGCTAGCGGGAGGTCCACCCCCTACGAGCAGTACTTC

clone size: NA
V gene: TRBV2
D gene: NA
J gene: TRBJ2-7
CDR3 protein: CASFAESEQYF
CDR3 DNA: TGTGCCAGCTTTGCTGAGAGCGAGCAGTACTTC

clone size: NA
V gene: TRBV9
D gene: TRBD1
J gene: TRBJ1-3
CDR3 protein: CASSVGTGRSSGNTIYF
CDR3 DNA: TGTGCCAGCAGCGTCGGGACAGGACGAAGCTCTGGAAACACCATATATTTT

clone size: NA
V gene: TRBV28
D gene: NA
J gene: TRBJ2-3
CDR3 protein: CASSLTQGGQDTQYF
CDR3 DNA: TGTGCCAGCAGTTTAACGCAGGGCGGTCAAGATACGCAGTATTTT

clone size: NA
V gene: TRBV24-1
D gene: NA
J gene: TRBJ2-3
CDR3 protein: CATSQRNTDTQYF
CDR3 DNA: TGTGCCACCAGCCAGCGGAACACAGATACGCAGTATTTT

clone size: NA
V gene: TRBV4-3
D gene: TRBD2
J gene: TRBJ2-1
CDR3 protein: CASSQRSSGSLPYNEQFF
CDR3 DNA: TGCGCCAGCAGCCAAAGGTCTAGCGGGAGCTTACCTTACAATGAGCAGTTCTTC

clone size: NA
V gene: TRBV27
D gene: NA
J gene: TRBJ1-1
CDR3 protein: CAVQGNTEAFF
CDR3 DNA: TGTGCCGTACAGGGGAACACTGAAGCTTTCTTT

clone size: NA
V gene: TRBV11-2
D gene: NA
J gene: TRBJ2-5
CDR3 protein: CASSLISRGAQETQYF
CDR3 DNA: TGTGCCAGCAGCTTAATATCACGGGGAGCCCAAGAGACCCAGTACTTC

clone size: NA
V gene: TRBV7-9
D gene: TRBD1
J gene: TRBJ2-7
CDR3 protein: CASSPGQGRYEQYF
CDR3 DNA: TGTGCCAGCAGCCCTGGACAGGGTAGGTACGAGCAGTACTTC

clone size: NA
V gene: TRBV29-1
D gene: NA
J gene: TRBJ2-7
CDR3 protein: CSAEESYEQYF
CDR3 DNA: TGCAGCGCCGAGGAATCCTACGAGCAGTACTTC

clone size: NA
V gene: TRBV29-1
D gene: TRBD1
J gene: TRBJ2-7
CDR3 protein: CSVVGTAESVKDEQYF
CDR3 DNA: TGCAGCGTTGTAGGGACAGCGGAATCAGTGAAGGACGAGCAGTACTTC

clone size: NA
V gene: TRBV15
D gene: NA
J gene: TRBJ2-4
CDR3 protein: CATSRDLLGGIQYF
CDR3 DNA: TGTGCCACCAGCAGAGACCTACTGGGGGGAATTCAGTACTTC

clone size: NA
V gene: TRBV9
D gene: TRBD1
J gene: TRBJ2-2
CDR3 protein: CASSGRTSGTDTGELFF
CDR3 DNA: TGTGCCAGCAGCGGCCGTACTTCCGGGACAGACACCGGGGAGCTGTTTTTT

clone size: NA
V gene: TRBV24-1
D gene: TRBD1
J gene: TRBJ2-2
CDR3 protein: CATSDPTGGAYTGELFF
CDR3 DNA: TGTGCCACCAGTGATCCTACAGGGGGCGCGTACACCGGGGAGCTGTTTTTT

clone size: NA
V gene: TRBV11-2
D gene: NA
J gene: TRBJ2-1
CDR3 protein: CASSPVNEQFF
CDR3 DNA: TGTGCCAGCAGCCCCGTCAATGAGCAGTTCTTC